What follows is one TCR beta chain and its context. Its specificity is not known. This entry comes from a study of early stage breast cancer tumors. Background on the study: Invasive lobular carcinomas made up about 30% of the 12 ER+/PR+/HER2- tumors.

Some clones are missing from TCRdb's copy, which holds only in-frame ones; the method was immunoSEQ multiplex PCR. This sample has under 75,000 clones, with over 60% found just once. Study-level findings and limits: Compared with adjacent normal breast tissue, tumors showed around 2.7-fold greater T cell density and higher clonality. Commonly generated sequences made up most enriched TCRB sequences shared between patients.

The germline gives CDR1 MNHNY, CDR2 SVGAGI (reference sequence). There are 11 residues in the CDR3. Losses at the gene ends were 8 bases for V and 4 bases for J; bases not matched to a gene: 2. This TCR came from a person aged 25-39 years with breast cancer. Sequenced input: blood. The chain is built from TRBV6-6 and TRBJ2-7, with TRBD2 matching over 7 bases. The CDR3 DNA reads as TGTGCCAGCGGGAGGGAGTACGAGCAGTACTTC. It yields the protein CASGREYEQYF.